The 2 T cell receptor beta chains below come from one sample, sequenced in a study of identical twins. TCRdb re-called the 5' RACE reads through MiXCR, storing one row per CDR3 protein. The sample carries approximately 620,000 distinct CDR3 sequences, over 8.5% recorded once. The same specimen was also included in a second study, on yellow fever vaccine responses in identical twins.

Sequences were obtained from PBMCs. All receptors come from a woman aged 18-30 years in good health.

This clonotype occurred many times. The CDR3 region is CASHPSPPSGTGELFF. CDR3 bases: TGTGCCAGCCATCCTAGCCCCCCGTCGGGGACCGGGGAGCTGTTTTTT. V is TRBV7-9 and J is TRBJ2-2; TRBD2 might be the D (5 bases). This CDR3 comprises 16 residues. The V and J ends lost 8 bases and 5 bases respectively, with 21 bases between them. CDR1 and CDR2 (germline): SEHNR, FQNEAQ (reference sequence).

This clonotype was detected only a few times. The J gene is TRBJ2-1, the V gene TRBV6-5; D may be TRBD2 (6 bases). Germline V CDR1 and CDR2: MNHEY, SVGAGI. The germline V and J ends were trimmed by 6 bases and 0 bases, with 12 bases remaining between them. The CDR3 runs to 15 residues. The CDR3 here is CASRYGTLSYNEQFF. DNA of the CDR3: TGTGCCAGCAGGTACGGGACTCTCTCCTACAATGAGCAGTTCTTC.